This T cell receptor (beta chain) emerged from a study of T cells in localized non-small cell lung cancer (dated by TCRdb to 2018 to 2020). For the study in its entirety: The study analyzed T cell repertoires of 200 to 250 early-stage NSCLC patients, comparing tumors and uninvolved tumor-adjacent lungs. The cohort comprised approximately 240 treatment-naïve NSCLC patients with resected, localized lung tumors. Of the NSCLC patients, about 130 were male and approximately 110 were female, and the mean age was approximately 64 years.

The CDR3 contains 14 residues, cysteine and phenylalanine counted. The retained sequence is limited to the CDR3, 42 bases, with the frame set at the first base. Cut back by 3 bases and 7 bases, the V and J ends lie 16 bases apart. CDR1 and CDR2, per the germline V gene, are SGHRS and YFSETQ. TCR beta CDR3 regions were sequenced from DNA using the immunoSEQ Assay. The authors' analysis ran thus. To compute T cell density, TCR beta template counts were normalized to usable DNA, which was estimated by amplifying housekeeping genes. Richness was estimated with the preseqR package, extrapolating to 400,000 templates for PBMC samples and 120,000 templates for tissue samples. Clonality was defined by subtracting Pielou's evenness from one. Tissue-enriched TCRs were identified by differential abundance testing using productive amino-acid clonotypes, minimum total count 5 and alpha 0.1. The Jaccard Index and the Morisita Overlap Index were used to measure how much the repertoires overlapped between compartments. GLIPH grouped TCR beta CDR3s together with public tetramer-defined viral CDR3s, and a viral motif had to include at least three viral sequences and also show V-gene enrichment. Held by TCRdb, this immuneACCESS table contains in-frame sequences only and omits some clones. Under half of the omission traces to an unresolved V gene where checked; the cause of the rest is unknown. D and trimming were read from the DNA, whereas the V and J calls and clone size are those reported in that table. This sample gives approximately 28,000 clones in total; roughly 84% of them show up just once. The ten biggest clones cover approximately 5.7% of the sample.

Turning to this clone: Its binding antigen is unknown. No base qualities exist here, and no much larger clone lies one base off it.

Summary of the overall study and its limitations: Since the design was exploratory, TCR variables were selected using unadjusted p-values with no false-discovery rate correction. Because multi-region tumor sequencing was not performed, intratumor heterogeneity could not be ruled out. Uninvolved tumor-adjacent lung showed the highest T cell clonality, higher than tumor, which suggests more focused antigenic responses in the adjacent lung. Longer overall survival was associated with higher T cell density in blood, whereas shorter survival was associated with higher clonality in adjacent lung. A median of roughly 58 of the top 100 tumor clones were detected in paired uninvolved adjacent lung, and around 30 of these tumor clones were also found among the top 100 clones of the paired uninvolved adjacent lung.

At diagnosis, peripheral blood, uninvolved tumor-adjacent lung and tumor were collected and were preserved as a mix of fresh-frozen and FFPE material. For TCR repertoire profiling, the blood samples were analyzed as peripheral blood mononuclear cells. The source was peripheral blood mononuclear cells, collected before any cancer treatment. The origin of this receptor is a man aged 40-75 years with stage III lung adenocarcinoma. The chain is made from TRBV5-1 and TRBJ1-1; the D gene is perhaps TRBD1, on 6 matching bases. The CDR3 region reads CASSWGRGPDEAFF. The nucleotide sequence is given as TGCGCCAGCAGCTGGGGCCGGGGGCCAGATGAAGCTTTCTTT.